The clone carrying this T cell receptor beta chain is a singleton in its sample. Its antigen is not identified. These data are taken from a study of Tregs in tolerant kidney transplant recipients. Notes on the study in general: Few patients were studied, so findings need validation in larger groups.

The CDR3 runs 14 residues. After removal of 2 bases from V and 5 bases from J, the junction contained 4 bases not matched to a gene. The germline V gene has CDR1 SEHNR and CDR2 FQNEAQ (reference sequence). Clones were read by immunoSEQ multiplex PCR, and TCRdb kept only the in-frame ones, dropping some. The profile covers under 95,000 clones, with less than 95% appearing a single time and about 0.36% taken by the ten largest. The clonotype originates from a human donor who received a combined kidney and bone marrow transplant. The specimen was Tregs from blood, collected before the transplant. The chain couples TRBV7-9 to TRBJ2-5, with 8 bases fitting TRBD2. The CDR3 DNA follows: TGTGCCAGCAGCTTATATAGCGGGACGGAGACCCAGTACTTC. This encodes CASSLYSGTETQYF.